The source of this T cell receptor (beta chain) is a study of molecular identifiers for immune sequencing clone quantification. Study summary: Four of five splits of RNA from approximately 20,000 or 100,000 naive CD8 cells were sequenced in replicates.

This clonotype was counted at least ten times. RNA fractions of 10%, 30% or 50% and 20,000 to 1,000,000 sorted cells were the source of naive CD8 libraries. When naive CD8 T cells were sorted, they were gated as CD8+CD4-CCR7+CD45RA+. One entry per CDR3 protein results from TCRdb running MiXCR on the PCR reads. Of 75,000 to 100,000 distinct CDR3 sequences listed, roughly 19% are singletons. Trimming left V 1 base short and J 1 base short, with 10 bases between. The germline gives CDR1 GTSNPN, CDR2 SVGIG (reference sequence). The CDR3 extends over 14 amino acids. The sequencing sample was made of naive CD8+ T cells from blood, with Jurkat cell RNA spiked in. Stated subset: FACS-sorted CD8+CD4-CCR7+CD45RA+ naive T cells. The chain has TRBV30 and TRBJ1-2; D ambiguous. The sequence derives from a human donor in good health. Some libraries in this study had Jurkat cell RNA spiked in. As DNA, the CDR3 is TGTGCCTGGAGTGATGTGGGCAATAACTATGGCTACACCTTC. Amino acids: CAWSDVGNNYGYTF.